This TCR beta chain was observed in a study of T cell changes during pregnancy in multiple sclerosis (dated by TCRdb to the late 2010s). In the study overall: In women with multiple sclerosis, the researchers looked at how the T cell repertoire shifted as pregnancy progressed.

CDR1 and CDR2 are drawn from the germline V gene (reference sequence): MNHEY, SMNVEV. At the junction V is shortened by 5 bases and J by 6 bases, with 10 bases in between. The CDR3 covers 13 residues, taking in both the cysteine and the phenylalanine. Only CDR3 DNA is held: 39 bases, read in frame from base 1. This clone showed up just once. Its antigen specificity is not known. The input lacks base qualities; no much larger clone sits a single base away. The method was the immunoSEQ multiplex PCR assay. TCRdb holds this immuneACCESS table with in-frame rearrangements only. Some clones are missing; in checked studies, unresolved V genes explain under half, and the rest has no known cause. The sample includes about 59,000 clones, with around 93% observed a single time. The top ten hold about 2.7% of the sample.

The chain is encoded by TRBV27 joined to TRBJ2-2; no D segment can be confidently identified. The sample consisted of peripheral blood, taken in the second trimester of pregnancy. This TCR came from a female donor in good health, enrolled as a control in a pregnancy study. The CDR3 loop reads CASSLLVSGELFF. The DNA sequence is given as TGTGCCAGCAGTCTTCTTGTCTCCGGGGAGCTGTTTTTT.